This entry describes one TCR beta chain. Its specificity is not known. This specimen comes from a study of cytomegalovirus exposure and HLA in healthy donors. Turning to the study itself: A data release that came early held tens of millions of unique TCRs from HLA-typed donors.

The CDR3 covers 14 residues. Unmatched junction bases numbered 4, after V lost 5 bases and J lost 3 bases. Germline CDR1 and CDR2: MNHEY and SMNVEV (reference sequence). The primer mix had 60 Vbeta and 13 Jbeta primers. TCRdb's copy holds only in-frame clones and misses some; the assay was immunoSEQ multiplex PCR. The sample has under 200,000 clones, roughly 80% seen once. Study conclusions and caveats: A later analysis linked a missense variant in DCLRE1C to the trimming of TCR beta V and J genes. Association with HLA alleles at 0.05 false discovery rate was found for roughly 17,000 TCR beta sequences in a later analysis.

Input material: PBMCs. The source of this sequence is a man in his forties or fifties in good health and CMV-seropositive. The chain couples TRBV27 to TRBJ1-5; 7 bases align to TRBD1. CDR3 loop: CASSHGQDNQPQHF. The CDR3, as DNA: TGTGCCAGCAGTCATGGACAGGACAATCAGCCCCAGCATTTT.